The 32 T cell receptor beta chains below were found in one sample sequenced in a study of vaccination effects on CD4 cells after COVID-19. These receptors have no identified antigens. With about 9 days of culture completed, CD4+ T cells were isolated. Clones were read by immunoSEQ multiplex PCR, and TCRdb kept only the in-frame ones, dropping some. Of approximately 37,000 clones in the sample, roughly 74% are singletons; the top ten hold 3%. The sequences come from CD4+ T cells from PBMCs cultured without peptide, collected before COVID-19 vaccination. Receptors originate from a human donor who received a COVID-19 vaccine.

There are a few counts of this clone. V is TRBV12-5 and J is TRBJ1-5; D is unresolved. Trimming removed 5 bases from V and 5 bases from J, with 10 bases in between. Germline V lookup: CDR1 LGHNT, CDR2 FRNRAP. CDR3 length: 13 residues. The CDR3 region has the DNA TGTGCTAGTGGTAACCTTATGGATCAGCCCCAGCATTTT. This encodes CASGNLMDQPQHF.

The gene calls are TRBV2 and TRBJ2-1; 8 bases are shared with TRBD2. V lost 4 bases and J lost 0; bases outside the gene matches: 2. CDR1 is SNHLY, CDR2 FYNNEI, per germline. The CDR3 contains 15 residues. CDR3 nucleotides: TGTGCCAGCAGTGCGGCGGGGGGCTCCTACAATGAGCAGTTCTTC. Amino acid sequence: CASSAAGGSYNEQFF.

This chain links TRBV7-8 with TRBJ2-7; 10 nucleotides align to TRBD1. Germline V lookup: CDR1 SGHVS, CDR2 FQNEAQ. Trimming took 4 bases from V and 6 from J; bases not matched to a gene: 9. The CDR3 length is 15 residues. The CDR3 DNA reads as TGTGCCAGCAGCTCCAGGACAGGGGGTCTGGTCGAGCAGTACTTC. It translates to CASSSRTGGLVEQYF.

The chain joins TRBV2 to TRBJ2-3; D uncertain. The CDR3 loop spans 13 amino acids. Looked up from germline, CDR1 is SNHLY and CDR2 is FYNNEI. Trimming shortened V by 4 bases and J by 5 bases, and 10 bases separated the two germline ends. The DNA of the CDR3 is TGTGCCAGCAGTGGCTATACACGAGATACGCAGTATTTT. Protein: CASSGYTRDTQYF.

V and J are TRBV3-1 (or the pseudogene TRBV3-2) and TRBJ2-7, with D possibly being TRBD1 (6 bases). CDR3 length equals 15 residues. The ends were cut back, 0 bases at V and 2 bases at J, with 11 bases in the middle. CDR1 is LGHDT, CDR2 YNNKEL, per germline (reference sequence). CDR3 DNA: TGTGCCAGCAGCCAAGACTGGACAGAGACCTACGAGCAGTACTTC. Amino acids: CASSQDWTETYEQYF.

Concerning this clone itself: Its ends do not fully match the called genes, so a read error is possible. CDR3 region: CASSLGRAYEQYF. The CDR3 DNA reads as TGTGCTAGCAGCTTAGGCCGGGCCTACGAGCAGTACTTC. The chain links TRBV7-7 to TRBJ2-7, with D unresolved. Germline-derived CDR1 and CDR2 are SSHAT and FNYEAQ (reference sequence). This CDR3 has 13 residues.

This clone appeared once. The chain has TRBV7-2 and TRBJ2-5, with D perhaps matching TRBD1 (6 bases). Germline V gene data show CDR1 as SGHTA and CDR2 as FQGNSA. The CDR3 runs 15 residues. The V end lost 1 base, the J end lost 4 bases, and 13 bases lay between the germline ends. As DNA, the CDR3 is TGTGCCAGCAGCTTAGAACAGGGCAGGAGAGAGACCCAGTACTTC. It yields the protein CASSLEQGRRETQYF.

CDR3 DNA: TGTGCCAGCAGCAACACTACAGGCACAGATACGCAGTATTTT. This encodes CASSNTTGTDTQYF. The gene calls are TRBV5-4 and TRBJ2-3; D ambiguous. The CDR3 loop spans 14 amino acids. Trimming took off 4 bases at V and 1 base at J, with 10 bases between the two ends. The V gene's germline CDR1 is SGHNT and CDR2 YYREEE (reference sequence).

The J gene is TRBJ2-5, the V gene TRBV19; possibly TRBD1 for D (6 bases). CDR1 is LNHDA, CDR2 SQIVND, per germline (reference sequence). V shed 4 bases and J shed 2 bases, with 14 bases lying between them. The CDR3 spans 15 residues. CDR3 bases: TGTGCCAGTAGTAAAAGACAGGTTTTACAAGAGACCCAGTACTTC. This codes for CASSKRQVLQETQYF.

J is TRBJ1-5 and V is TRBV11-3, with D possibly matching TRBD1 (6 bases). Trimming shortened V by 8 bases and J by 1 base, and 18 bases separated the two germline ends. This CDR3 comprises 16 residues. Germline assignment: CDR1 SGHNT and CDR2 YENEEA. The CDR3 DNA follows: TGTGCCAGCCCTGAGAACCACCAGGGGAGCAATCAGCCCCAGCATTTT. Its translation is CASPENHQGSNQPQHF.

V usage is TRBV7-9 and J usage is TRBJ1-1; D remains unclear. The germline V gene has CDR1 SEHNR and CDR2 FQNEAQ (reference sequence). Trimming cost V 5 bases and J 4 bases, with 17 bases left between them. CDR3 length: 15 amino acids. The CDR3 is CASSAYGLKSTEAFF. The CDR3 DNA reads TGTGCCAGCAGCGCCTACGGGTTAAAGAGCACTGAAGCTTTCTTT.

This chain uses TRBV19 with TRBJ1-1, with a weak D call TRBD1 (5 bases). The V and J ends lost 6 bases and 2 bases respectively, with 13 bases between them. CDR1 is LNHDA and CDR2 is SQIVND in the germline V gene (reference sequence). This CDR3 region has 14 residues. The CDR3 bases are TGTGCCAGTAGGACCGGGACCGATAACACTGAAGCTTTCTTT. This sequence encodes CASRTGTDNTEAFF.

The V and J genes are TRBV25-1 and TRBJ1-4, with D perhaps TRBD1 (5 bases). Germline V gene lookup returns CDR1 MGHDK and CDR2 SYGVNS. V was shortened by 3 bases and J by 4 bases, with 15 bases between the two germline ends. CDR3 length: 16 amino acids. The CDR3 reads CASSDLGAGINEKLFF. Here the CDR3 DNA reads TGTGCCAGCAGTGATTTAGGGGCAGGGATTAATGAAAAACTGTTTTTT.

This clone was seen a handful of times. The genes are TRBV19 and TRBJ1-2; D unresolved. Trimming pared 1 base from V and 5 bases from J, leaving 11 bases between. There are 14 residues in the CDR3. Germline V CDR1 and CDR2: LNHDA, SQIVND (reference sequence). DNA for the CDR3: TGTGCCAGTAGTATAGTCGAAGGCTGGTATGGCTACACCTTC. The encoded protein is CASSIVEGWYGYTF. Drawing the rest from reference TRBV19 and TRBJ1-2, the complete variable domain is DGGITQSPKYLFRKEGQNVTLSCEQNLNHDAMYWYRQDPGQGLRLIYYSQIVNDFQKGDIAEGYSVSREKKESFPLTVTSAQKNPTAFYLCASSIVEGWYGYTFGSGTRLTVV.

The rearrangement joins TRBV10-3 to TRBJ1-3; D possibly corresponds to TRBD1 (6 bases). The CDR3 is 15 residues long. Trimming pared 3 bases from V and 4 bases from J, leaving 13 bases between. CDR1 ENHRY and CDR2 SYGVKD come from the germline V gene. The CDR3 sequence: CAISEGDRSGNTIYF. The CDR3 DNA is TGTGCCATCAGTGAAGGAGACAGGTCCGGAAACACCATATATTTT.

The rearrangement uses TRBV4-3 and TRBJ2-2; either TRBD1 or TRBD2 may supply D (5 bases each). The CDR3 loop spans 15 amino acids. CDR1 and CDR2 (germline): LGHNA, YSLEER. The V and J ends lost 6 bases and 7 bases respectively, with 18 bases between them. The CDR3 DNA reads TGCGCCAGCAGAGCAACTACGAGGGACCACGGGGAGCTGTTTTTT. Translating it yields CASRATTRDHGELFF.

CDR3 residues: CASSLQDRIANEQFF. The CDR3 DNA sequence: TGCGCCAGCAGCTTACAGGACAGGATTGCCAATGAGCAGTTCTTC. The gene calls are TRBV5-1 and TRBJ2-1, with 7 positions matching TRBD1. Germline trimming cut 2 bases from V and 6 bases from J; bases unmatched to any gene: 8. CDR3 length: 15 amino acids. Germline CDR1 reads SGHRS; CDR2 reads YFSETQ.

The chain joins TRBV7-2 to TRBJ2-5, with D perhaps matching TRBD1 or TRBD2 (6 bases each). This CDR3 spans 15 amino acids. CDR1 and CDR2 (germline): SGHTA, FQGNSA. Trimming took 4 bases from V and 2 from J, leaving 14 bases between them. Here the CDR3 DNA reads TGTGCCAGCAGCTCCTGGGGGGCCCCTCAAGAGACCCAGTACTTC. Translation: CASSSWGAPQETQYF.

The CDR3 DNA sequence: TGCAGCGCGGCAGGGGAGACCGGGGAGCTGTTTTTT. The encoded protein is CSAAGETGELFF. The chain employs TRBV29-1 and TRBJ2-2; TRBD1 is a possible D gene (6 bases). CDR1 is SQVTM and CDR2 is ANQGSEA in the germline V gene. This CDR3 comprises 12 residues. The germline V and J ends were trimmed by 7 bases and 5 bases, with 11 bases remaining between them.

DNA of the CDR3: TGTGCCAGCAGTCGGGGTTGGACAGGGAATGAGCAGTTCTTC. It is translated as CASSRGWTGNEQFF. This sequence joins TRBV6-5 and TRBJ2-1, with 8 bases that match TRBD1. Looked up from germline, CDR1 is MNHEY and CDR2 is SVGAGI. V was pared by 5 bases and J by 7 bases, with 7 bases of the junction left unmatched. This CDR3 is built from 14 residues.

The chain combines TRBV28 with TRBJ2-7; D ambiguous. There are 15 residues in the CDR3. The V gene lost 4 bases and the J gene lost 3 bases, with 16 bases spanning the gap. The germline V gene encodes CDR1 MDHEN and CDR2 SYDVKM. CDR3 sequence: CASSSAALGVYEQYF. The CDR3 region has the DNA TGTGCCAGCAGTTCGGCGGCCCTTGGGGTCTACGAGCAGTACTTC.

The genes are TRBV7-6 and TRBJ2-2, with 8 bases lining up with TRBD2. The germline CDR1 and CDR2 sequences are SGHVS and FNYEAQ. V was clipped by 5 bases and J by 1 base; unmatched bases: 12. The length of the CDR3 is 18 residues. The CDR3 loop is CASSPRPGGLENTGELFF. CDR3 nucleotide sequence: TGTGCCAGCAGCCCCAGACCCGGGGGACTAGAGAACACCGGGGAGCTGTTTTTT.

This chain connects TRBV6-2 or TRBV6-3 to TRBJ2-7; either TRBD1 or TRBD2 may supply D (7 bases each). This CDR3 contains 17 residues. V was trimmed by 0 bases and J by 1 base, leaving 16 bases between them. Germline V lookup: CDR1 MNHEY, CDR2 SVGEGT. The CDR3 sequence is CASSYSVRQGGSYEQYF. CDR3 nucleotide sequence: TGTGCCAGCAGTTACTCGGTTCGACAGGGAGGGTCCTACGAGCAGTACTTC.

The rearrangement joins TRBV7-9 to TRBJ2-7, with TRBD1 matching 8 bases. The CDR3 is 13 residues long. Germline values: CDR1 SEHNR, CDR2 FQNEAQ (reference sequence). Trimming took 5 bases from V and 6 from J; bases not matched to a gene: 6. CDR3 nucleotides: TGTGCCAGCAGCCCCGGACAGGGTTTCGAGCAGTACTTC. Translated, it gives CASSPGQGFEQYF.

This clone has more than one count but fewer than ten. This chain uses TRBV9 with TRBJ2-5; possible D gene TRBD1, 5 bases. Germline assignment: CDR1 SGDLS and CDR2 YYNGEE. The V end lost 2 bases, the J end lost 3 bases, and 8 bases lay between the germline ends. This CDR3 has 13 amino acids. The CDR3 loop is CASSVGPKETQYF. The DNA for the CDR3 is TGTGCCAGCAGCGTGGGGCCGAAAGAGACCCAGTACTTC.

The V gene is TRBV6-1, the J gene TRBJ2-7; a possible D gene is TRBD2 (5 bases). The CDR3 totals 14 residues. V was pared by 0 bases and J by 9 bases, with 15 bases between. Germline V lookup: CDR1 MNHNS, CDR2 SASEGT. The CDR3: CASSEAVRAWAQYF. In DNA form, the CDR3 reads TGTGCCAGCAGTGAAGCAGTGCGGGCCTGGGCGCAGTACTTC.

The rearrangement uses TRBV18 and TRBJ2-7; 10 bases match TRBD1. The V segment lost 4 bases and the J segment 5 bases; nucleotides outside the gene matches: 8. Looked up from germline, CDR1 is KGHSH and CDR2 is LQKENI. The CDR3 is made up of 15 amino acids. The CDR3 is CASSRRQGAGDEQYF. The CDR3 DNA follows: TGTGCCAGCTCACGAAGACAGGGGGCGGGAGACGAGCAGTACTTC.

The chain recombines TRBV2 with TRBJ1-1; D is uncertain. V was shortened by 4 bases and J by 3 bases, with 6 bases between the two germline ends. The germline V gene encodes CDR1 SNHLY and CDR2 FYNNEI. This CDR3 is built from 12 residues. The CDR3 region has the DNA TGTGCCAGCAGTGGGATGGACACTGAAGCTTTCTTT. Its protein product is CASSGMDTEAFF.

The chain is built from TRBV5-4 and TRBJ1-2; tentatively, D is TRBD1 (6 bases). V lost 3 bases and J 7 bases, leaving 16 bases between the germline ends. The CDR3 has 14 residues. Germline V CDR1 and CDR2: SGHNT, YYREEE (reference sequence). CDR3 coding DNA: TGTGCCAGCAGCTCAGACAGGCTCCGGGGTGGCTACACCTTC. Translated: CASSSDRLRGGYTF.

This clone has just a few counts. The chain carries TRBV24-1 and TRBJ1-5; D is uncertain. V lost 3 bases to trimming and J lost 0 bases, with 11 bases between them. In germline, CDR1 is KGHDR, CDR2 SFDVKD. The CDR3 is 16 amino acids. CDR3 region: CATSDVTAVSNQPQHF. The CDR3 DNA is TGTGCCACCAGTGATGTCACCGCAGTTAGCAATCAGCCCCAGCATTTT.

The rearrangement links TRBV3-1 (or the pseudogene TRBV3-2) to TRBJ2-1; no definite D call. Trimming removed 3 bases at V and 6 bases at J, with 6 bases between. Germline lookup yields CDR1 LGHDT and CDR2 YNNKEL (reference sequence). The CDR3 has 12 amino acids. CDR3 residues: CASSHGFNEQFF. In DNA, the CDR3 is TGTGCCAGCAGCCACGGCTTCAATGAGCAGTTCTTC.

There are a few counts of this clone. This chain uses TRBV11-3 with TRBJ1-1; no definite D call. Trimming removed 1 base from V and 5 bases from J, with 11 bases in between. CDR3 length: 14 amino acids. Germline V CDR1 and CDR2: SGHNT, YENEEA. The CDR3 sequence: CASSLGVRGTEAFF. The CDR3 DNA sequence: TGTGCCAGCAGCTTAGGGGTCAGAGGAACTGAAGCTTTCTTT. Complete variable domain (other parts from reference TRBV11-3 and TRBJ1-1): EAGVVQSPRYKIIEKKQPVAFWCNPISGHNTLYWYLQNLGQGPELLIRYENEEAVDDSQLPKDRFSAERLKGVDSTLKIQPAELGDSAVYLCASSLGVRGTEAFFGQGTRLTVV.